What follows are 28 T cell receptor beta chains derived from one specimen sequenced in a study of cytomegalovirus exposure and HLA in healthy donors (dated by TCRdb to the late 2010s). Receptor libraries were prepared by the immunoSEQ multiplex PCR assay. A mixture of 60 forward primers for TCR Vbeta segments and 13 reverse primers for TCR Jbeta segments was used in the multiplex PCR. TCRdb holds this immuneACCESS table with in-frame rearrangements only. Some clones are missing; in checked studies, unresolved V genes explain under half, and the rest has no known cause. The sample records 120,000 or so clones, about two thirds of which are singletons. The ten largest clones represent 3.5% to 4.5% of the sample. Sample: PBMCs. All receptors derive from a man aged 30 to 45 in good health and CMV-seronegative.

This chain connects TRBV7-8 to TRBJ1-4, with D uncertain. The ends were cut back, 3 bases at V and 5 bases at J, with 7 bases in the middle. CDR1 is SGHVS, CDR2 FQNEAQ, per germline. This CDR3 has 13 amino acids. The CDR3 loop is CASSFPLNEKLFF. CDR3 DNA: TGTGCCAGCAGCTTCCCCCTAAATGAAAAACTGTTTTTT.

V usage is TRBV18 and J usage is TRBJ2-6; D is uncertain. Germline loops: CDR1 KGHSH, CDR2 LQKENI. The V end lost 6 bases, the J end lost 2 bases, and 8 bases lay between the germline ends. This CDR3 has 14 amino acids. The CDR3 DNA reads as TGTGCCAGCTCCTCCTCCCCTGGGGCCAACGTCCTGACTTTC. Translating gives CASSSSPGANVLTF. Based on the CDR3 plus reference TRBV18 and TRBJ2-6, the full variable domain is NAGVMQNPRHLVRRRGQEARLRCSPMKGHSHVYWYRQLPEEGLKFMVYLQKENIIDESGMPKERFSAEFPKEGPSILRIQQVVRGDSAAYFCASSSSPGANVLTFGAGSRLTVL.

V is TRBV5-1 and J is TRBJ2-1, with D possibly being TRBD1 (5 bases). CDR3 size: 13 residues. Germline CDR1 reads SGHRS; CDR2 reads YFSETQ. V lost 3 bases and J lost 6, with 10 bases in between. Written as DNA, the CDR3 is TGCGCCAGCAGCTCCGACAGAACCAATGAGCAGTTCTTC. Amino acid sequence: CASSSDRTNEQFF.

CDR3 in DNA: TGTGCCAGCAGCTTGGTAGACAGGGGTACCGGGGAGCTGTTTTTT. This codes for CASSLVDRGTGELFF. The V and J genes are TRBV5-6 and TRBJ2-2; TRBD1 matches 8 bases. The CDR3 loop spans 15 amino acids. Germline V CDR1 and CDR2: SGHDT, YYEEEE. V dropped 0 bases and J dropped 5; count of bases not matched to a gene: 3.

The chain carries TRBV10-3 and TRBJ1-2; 7 bases are shared with TRBD1. This CDR3 is built from 13 residues. Germline V gives CDR1 ENHRY, CDR2 SYGVKD. V shed 5 bases, J shed 7 bases, and the junction held 7 bases outside the gene matches. CDR3 protein: CAISTRQGSGYTF. In DNA, the CDR3 is TGTGCCATCAGTACCAGACAGGGCAGTGGCTACACCTTC.

V usage is TRBV6-5 and J usage is TRBJ1-6; 7 nucleotides match TRBD1. V lost 6 bases and J lost 14; bases outside the gene matches: 10. The CDR3 covers 13 residues. From germline, CDR1 is MNHEY and CDR2 SVGAGI. The CDR3 nucleotides are TGTGCCAGCAGAAGGGGACAGCCTTTCACCCTCCACTTT. As protein: CASRRGQPFTLHF.

This rearrangement joins TRBV4-2 to TRBJ2-5; D might be TRBD2 (6 bases). The CDR3 extends over 16 amino acids. Germline CDR1 reads LGHNA; CDR2 reads YNFKEQ. The V gene lost 4 bases and the J gene lost 4 bases, with 19 bases spanning the gap. For the CDR3, the DNA is TGTGCCAGCAGCCCAACAGGCTCGCGGGGAGGAGAGACCCAGTACTTC. This translates into CASSPTGSRGGETQYF.

V gene TRBV11-2 combines with J gene TRBJ1-2; D is ambiguous. V lost 8 bases and J lost 6, with 7 bases in between. Germline lookup yields CDR1 SGHAT and CDR2 FQNNGV. This CDR3 region has 10 residues. DNA of the CDR3: TGTGCCAGCTCTCAGGATGGCTACACCTTC. It specifies CASSQDGYTF.

This clone showed up just once. The chain carries TRBV6-6 and TRBJ1-2; 7 bases align to TRBD1. Per germline, CDR1 MNHNY and CDR2 SVGAGI (reference sequence). With 4 bases clipped from V and 4 bases from J, the junction kept 6 bases outside the gene matches. CDR3 size: 14 residues. The CDR3 protein is CASSLPGQTYGYTF. CDR3 nucleotides: TGTGCCAGCAGTTTGCCGGGACAGACCTATGGCTACACCTTC.

V is TRBV2 and J is TRBJ1-2, with 7 bases fitting TRBD1. V dropped 4 bases and J dropped 7; count of bases not matched to a gene: 6. The CDR3 length is 13 residues. The germline CDR1 and CDR2 sequences are SNHLY and FYNNEI. This chain's CDR3 is CASSGEQGTGYTF. Written as DNA, the CDR3 is TGTGCCAGCAGTGGGGAACAGGGGACTGGCTACACCTTC.

In this sample, this clone turned up once. This rearrangement joins TRBV6-5 to TRBJ2-5, with D perhaps TRBD2 (6 bases). The DNA end favors TRBJ2-7, so the J call may be wrong. The CDR3 is made up of 13 amino acids. The germline V gene has CDR1 MNHEY and CDR2 SVGAGI. The CDR3 protein is CASSFGSSYEQYF. The CDR3 DNA reads TGTGCCAGCAGTTTCGGGAGTTCCTACGAGCAGTACTTC.

The chain is built from TRBV30 and TRBJ2-1; 8 nucleotides align to TRBD1. Germline CDR1 is GTSNPN and CDR2 is SVGIG (reference sequence). Unmatched junction bases numbered 2, after V lost 1 base and J lost 0 bases. This CDR3 is built from 15 residues. The chain's CDR3 is CAWSGGTGSYNEQFF. The CDR3, as DNA: TGTGCCTGGAGTGGCGGGACAGGCTCCTACAATGAGCAGTTCTTC.

This clone occurred a few times. This chain connects TRBV6-4 to TRBJ2-2; D might be TRBD1 (5 bases). The CDR3 contains 15 residues. Germline CDR1 and CDR2: MRHNA and SNTAGT. The germline V and J ends were trimmed by 7 bases and 6 bases, with 18 bases remaining between them. The CDR3 is CASKPQGLAPGELFF. Here the CDR3 DNA reads TGTGCCAGCAAGCCCCAGGGTTTGGCTCCCGGGGAGCTGTTTTTT.

About this clone: Other DNA sequences of this sample code for an identical CDR3. The V gene is TRBV6-5, the J gene TRBJ1-1; D is perhaps TRBD1 (5 bases). CDR1 and CDR2 from the germline V gene are MNHEY and SVGAGI. This CDR3 contains 14 residues. Trimming shortened V by 0 bases and J by 3 bases, and 8 bases separated the two germline ends. CDR3 DNA: TGTGCCAGCAGTTACTCGGAAGGGGACACTGAAGCTTTCTTT. This gives the protein CASSYSEGDTEAFF.

This chain uses TRBV28 with TRBJ1-5, with no clear D. Trimming took 2 bases from V and 4 from J, leaving 12 bases between them. This CDR3 comprises 15 residues. The germline gives CDR1 MDHEN, CDR2 SYDVKM. The CDR3 region has the DNA TGTGCCAGCAGTTTACCTCGGACTAATAATCAGCCCCAGCATTTT. Translation gives CASSLPRTNNQPQHF.

CDR3 DNA sequence: TGTGCCAGCAGGATAGGGGGCCTGACTGCCGGGGAGCTGTTTTTT. It yields the protein CASRIGGLTAGELFF. The rearrangement uses TRBV6-5 and TRBJ2-2, with 7 bases lining up with TRBD1. This CDR3 region has 15 residues. Germline V gives CDR1 MNHEY, CDR2 SVGAGI. V was clipped by 6 bases and J by 6 bases; unmatched bases: 10.

The genes are TRBV29-1 and TRBJ2-5; D remains unclear. Germline lookup yields CDR1 SQVTM and CDR2 ANQGSEA. The CDR3 consists of 14 residues. Trimming cost V 7 bases and J 3 bases, with 18 bases left between them. The CDR3 nucleotides are TGCAGCGCTGCGAATATTCCTTTTGAAGAGACCCAGTACTTC. Translating it yields CSAANIPFEETQYF.

This clone was seen a few times. The chain combines TRBV4-2 with TRBJ1-1; 7 nucleotides agree with TRBD1. V gave up 6 bases and J gave up 2 bases; unmatched junction bases: 9. The CDR3 extends over 15 amino acids. Germline V gene data show CDR1 as LGHNA and CDR2 as YNFKEQ. CDR3 nucleotide sequence: TGTGCCAGCAGGCTTCGGGACAGCGACAACACTGAAGCTTTCTTT. This encodes CASRLRDSDNTEAFF.

V is TRBV6-5 and J is TRBJ1-5; D remains unclear. From germline, CDR1 is MNHEY and CDR2 SVGAGI. Trimming took 2 bases from V and 5 from J, leaving 10 bases between them. CDR3 length equals 14 residues. The CDR3 bases are TGTGCCAGCAGTTACAGGGCGGGAGATCAGCCCCAGCATTTT. This sequence encodes CASSYRAGDQPQHF.

This clone was detected only a few times. CDR3 sequence reads: CASSSPDRVGKLFF. DNA of the CDR3: TGTGCCAGCAGTTCCCCCGACAGGGTGGGAAAACTGTTTTTT. This sequence joins TRBV6-5 and TRBJ1-4, with 7 bases that match TRBD1. Germline CDR1 is MNHEY and CDR2 is SVGAGI. V trimming: 4 bases; J trimming: 10 bases; junction bases outside the gene matches: 9. The CDR3 length is 14 residues.

This clone showed up just a few times. The V call is TRBV27, the J call TRBJ2-3; perhaps TRBD2 as D (5 bases). Germline V lookup: CDR1 MNHEY, CDR2 SMNVEV (reference sequence). V was shortened by 5 bases and J by 6 bases, with 12 bases between the two germline ends. This CDR3 spans 13 amino acids. CDR3: CASSADRGDTQYF. CDR3 nucleotide sequence: TGTGCCAGCAGTGCCGACCGAGGGGATACGCAGTATTTT.

This chain uses TRBV28 with TRBJ1-2, with 9 positions matching TRBD1. Unmatched junction bases numbered 9, after V lost 5 bases and J lost 8 bases. CDR3 length: 14 amino acids. The germline CDR1 and CDR2 sequences are MDHEN and SYDVKM. The CDR3 nucleotides read TGTGCCAGCAGTCCGGGACAGGGTGGACGAGGCTACACCTTC. Protein: CASSPGQGGRGYTF.

The chain is built from TRBV4-2 and TRBJ2-2, with TRBD2 as a possible D gene (5 bases). Germline CDR1 and CDR2: LGHNA and YNFKEQ. The CDR3 consists of 16 residues. V dropped 4 bases and J dropped 7 bases, with 19 bases sitting between them. CDR3 bases: TGTGCCAGCAGCCCCGCTCCCAGCAGAGGGCACGGGGAGCTGTTTTTT. Residues: CASSPAPSRGHGELFF.

V is TRBV2 and J is TRBJ2-5; D is perhaps TRBD2 (5 bases). The tail of the sequence fits TRBJ2-7 better, so the J call may be wrong. Germline V lookup: CDR1 SNHLY, CDR2 FYNNEI. This CDR3 is 14 amino acids long. CDR3 nucleotide sequence: TGTGCCAGCAGTGAAGCGCGGGCTACCTACGAGCAGTACTTC. This gives the protein CASSEARATYEQYF.

The V call is TRBV5-4, the J call TRBJ1-2; 7 bases map to TRBD1. The CDR3 is made up of 14 amino acids. Germline V gene data show CDR1 as SGHNT and CDR2 as YYREEE (reference sequence). The J segment lost 8 bases and the V segment lost 1 base, leaving 8 bases of the junction unmatched. The CDR3 nucleotides read TGTGCCAGCAGCTTGAACAGGGGAAGTGCGGGCTACACCTTC. Protein sequence: CASSLNRGSAGYTF.

The V gene is TRBV5-1, the J gene TRBJ2-5; TRBD2 matches at 10 bases. Unmatched junction bases numbered 8, after V lost 0 bases and J lost 3 bases. The germline V gene has CDR1 SGHRS and CDR2 YFSETQ. There are 17 residues in the CDR3. CDR3 in DNA: TGCGCCAGCAGCTTGGGCTTTAGCGGGGGGCCAAAAGAGACCCAGTACTTC. It is translated as CASSLGFSGGPKETQYF. The variable domain in full, with the rest retrieved from reference TRBV5-1 and TRBJ2-5, is KAGVTQTPRYLIKTRGQQVTLSCSPISGHRSVSWYQQTPGQGLQFLFEYFSETQRNKGNFPGRFSGRQFSNSRSEMNVSTLELGDSALYLCASSLGFSGGPKETQYFGPGTRLLVL.

The chain uses TRBV11-3 and TRBJ1-1; D not resolved. Trimming took 1 base from V and 0 from J, leaving 9 bases between them. Looked up from germline, CDR1 is SGHNT and CDR2 is YENEEA. The CDR3 is made up of 15 amino acids. As DNA, the CDR3 is TGTGCCAGCAGCTTAGGACACCCCATGAACACTGAAGCTTTCTTT. Its protein product is CASSLGHPMNTEAFF.

The rearrangement links TRBV19 to TRBJ1-2, with a tentative D call TRBD1 (6 bases). V was clipped by 10 bases and J by 0 bases, with 21 bases between them. The length of the CDR3 is 16 residues. Germline V lookup: CDR1 LNHDA, CDR2 SQIVND (reference sequence). The CDR3 protein is CATRGTGSIANYGYTF. The CDR3 DNA is TGTGCCACCCGAGGAACAGGGAGCATTGCTAACTATGGCTACACCTTC.